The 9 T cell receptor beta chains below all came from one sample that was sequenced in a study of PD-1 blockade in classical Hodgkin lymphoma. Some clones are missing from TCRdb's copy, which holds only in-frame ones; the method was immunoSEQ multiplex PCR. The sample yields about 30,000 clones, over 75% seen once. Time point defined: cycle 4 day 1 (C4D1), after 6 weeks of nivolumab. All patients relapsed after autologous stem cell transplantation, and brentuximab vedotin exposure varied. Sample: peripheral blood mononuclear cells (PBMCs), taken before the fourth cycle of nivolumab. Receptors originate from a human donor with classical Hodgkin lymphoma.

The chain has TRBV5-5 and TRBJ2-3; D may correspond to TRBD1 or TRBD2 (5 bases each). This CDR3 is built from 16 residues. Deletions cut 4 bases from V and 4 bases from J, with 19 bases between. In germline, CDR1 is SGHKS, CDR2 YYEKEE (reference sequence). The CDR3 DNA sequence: TGTGCCAGCAGCGGGAGCAGGGCCAGTAAGGCAGATACGCAGTATTTT. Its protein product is CASSGSRASKADTQYF.

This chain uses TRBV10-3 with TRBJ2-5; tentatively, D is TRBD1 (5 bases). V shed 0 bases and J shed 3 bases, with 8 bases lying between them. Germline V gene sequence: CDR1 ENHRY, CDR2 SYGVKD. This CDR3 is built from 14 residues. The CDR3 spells CAISESQTEETQYF. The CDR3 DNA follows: TGTGCCATCAGTGAGTCGCAGACAGAAGAGACCCAGTACTTC.

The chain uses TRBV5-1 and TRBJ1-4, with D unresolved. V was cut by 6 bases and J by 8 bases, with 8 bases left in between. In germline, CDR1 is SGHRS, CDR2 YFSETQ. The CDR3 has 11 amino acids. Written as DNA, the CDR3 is TGCGCCAGCAAGCAGATAGAAAAACTGTTTTTT. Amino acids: CASKQIEKLFF.

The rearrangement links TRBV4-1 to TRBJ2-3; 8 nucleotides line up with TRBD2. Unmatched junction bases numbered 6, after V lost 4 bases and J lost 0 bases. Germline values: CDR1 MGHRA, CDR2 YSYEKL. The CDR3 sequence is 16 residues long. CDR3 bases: TGCGCCAGCAGCCTAGGGACTAGACCTAGCACAGATACGCAGTATTTT. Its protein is CASSLGTRPSTDTQYF.

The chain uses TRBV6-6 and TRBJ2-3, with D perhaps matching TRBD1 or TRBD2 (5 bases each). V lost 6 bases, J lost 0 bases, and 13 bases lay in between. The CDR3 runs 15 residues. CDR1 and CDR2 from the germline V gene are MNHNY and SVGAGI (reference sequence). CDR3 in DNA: TGTGCCAGCAGCCCCGGGACGGTCAGCACAGATACGCAGTATTTT. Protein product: CASSPGTVSTDTQYF.

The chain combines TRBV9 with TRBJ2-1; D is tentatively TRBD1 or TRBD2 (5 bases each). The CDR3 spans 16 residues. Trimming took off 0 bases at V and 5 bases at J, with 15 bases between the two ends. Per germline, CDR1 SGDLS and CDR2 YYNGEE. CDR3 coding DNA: TGTGCCAGCAGCGTAGGGTCTGGGGGTTGGAACAATGAGCAGTTCTTC. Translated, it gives CASSVGSGGWNNEQFF.

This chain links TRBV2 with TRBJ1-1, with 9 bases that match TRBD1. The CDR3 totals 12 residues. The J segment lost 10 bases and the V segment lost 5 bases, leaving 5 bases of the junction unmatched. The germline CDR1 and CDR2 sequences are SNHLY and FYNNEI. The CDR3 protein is CASSYGQGRAFF. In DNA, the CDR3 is TGTGCCAGCAGTTACGGACAGGGGCGAGCTTTCTTT.

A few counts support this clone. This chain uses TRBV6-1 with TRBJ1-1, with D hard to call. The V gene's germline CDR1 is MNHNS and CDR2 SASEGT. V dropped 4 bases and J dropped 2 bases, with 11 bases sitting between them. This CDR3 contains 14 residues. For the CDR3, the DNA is TGTGCCAGCAGTGCTCGGCGGTCCAACACTGAAGCTTTCTTT. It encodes CASSARRSNTEAFF.

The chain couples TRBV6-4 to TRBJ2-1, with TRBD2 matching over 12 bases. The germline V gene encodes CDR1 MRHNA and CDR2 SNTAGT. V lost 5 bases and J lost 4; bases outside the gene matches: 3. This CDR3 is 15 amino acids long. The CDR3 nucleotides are TGTGCCAGCAGTCTAGCGGGGGGGCAGTACAATGAGCAGTTCTTC. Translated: CASSLAGGQYNEQFF.